This TCR beta chain was captured by sequencing in a study of beta chain features in type 1 diabetes. Whole-study findings and limits: Significant though moderate, a shortening of TCRB CDR3s appeared in all four CD4+ subsets of Type 1 diabetes patients.

About this clone itself: The antigen remains unidentified.

Trimming pared 3 bases from V and 1 base from J, leaving 9 bases between. Germline values: CDR1 SEHNR, CDR2 FQNEAQ (reference sequence). CDR3 size: 14 residues. As every portion of the isolated RNA was reverse transcribed, the sequencing read expressed TCRB transcripts. The repertoire was sequenced with immunoSEQ multiplex PCR; TCRdb's copy has only in-frame clones and lacks some. Among around 600,000 clones listed, around 12% were seen once. Sequencing input: naive CD4+ T cells from blood. The clonotype was recovered from a man under 40 with type 1 diabetes. This rearrangement joins TRBV7-9 to TRBJ2-5; D is unclear. The CDR3 DNA reads TGTGCCAGCAGCTTGCAGAATCTCCAAGAGACCCAGTACTTC. Translation gives CASSLQNLQETQYF.